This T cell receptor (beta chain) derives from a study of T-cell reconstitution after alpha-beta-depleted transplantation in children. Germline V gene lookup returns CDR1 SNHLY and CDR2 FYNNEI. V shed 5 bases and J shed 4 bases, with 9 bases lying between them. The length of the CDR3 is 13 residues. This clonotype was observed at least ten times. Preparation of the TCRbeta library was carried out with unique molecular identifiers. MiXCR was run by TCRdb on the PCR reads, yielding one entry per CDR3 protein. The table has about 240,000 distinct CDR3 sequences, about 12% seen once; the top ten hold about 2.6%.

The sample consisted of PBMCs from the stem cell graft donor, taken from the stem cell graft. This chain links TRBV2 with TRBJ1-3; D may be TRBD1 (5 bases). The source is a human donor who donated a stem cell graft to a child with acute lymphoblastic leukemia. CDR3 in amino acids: CASSRTPGNTIYF. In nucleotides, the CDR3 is TGTGCCAGCAGTCGGACACCCGGAAACACCATATATTTT.